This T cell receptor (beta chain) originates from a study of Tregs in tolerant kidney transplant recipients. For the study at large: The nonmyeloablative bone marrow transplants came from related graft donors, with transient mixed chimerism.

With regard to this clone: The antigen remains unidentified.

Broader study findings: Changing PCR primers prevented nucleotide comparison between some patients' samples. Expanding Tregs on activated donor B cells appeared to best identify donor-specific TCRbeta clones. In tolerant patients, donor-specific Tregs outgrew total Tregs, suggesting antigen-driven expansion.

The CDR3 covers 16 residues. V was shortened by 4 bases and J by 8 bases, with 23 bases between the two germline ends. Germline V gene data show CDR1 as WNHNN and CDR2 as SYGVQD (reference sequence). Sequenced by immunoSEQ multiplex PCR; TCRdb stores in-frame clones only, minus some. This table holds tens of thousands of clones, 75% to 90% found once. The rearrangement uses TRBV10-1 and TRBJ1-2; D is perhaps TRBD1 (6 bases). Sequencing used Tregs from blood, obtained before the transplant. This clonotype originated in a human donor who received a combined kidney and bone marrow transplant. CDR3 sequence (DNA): TGCGCCAGCAGTGTCTGGGGCCAGGGGCGAAGGGAGGGCTACACCTTC. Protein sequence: CASSVWGQGRREGYTF.